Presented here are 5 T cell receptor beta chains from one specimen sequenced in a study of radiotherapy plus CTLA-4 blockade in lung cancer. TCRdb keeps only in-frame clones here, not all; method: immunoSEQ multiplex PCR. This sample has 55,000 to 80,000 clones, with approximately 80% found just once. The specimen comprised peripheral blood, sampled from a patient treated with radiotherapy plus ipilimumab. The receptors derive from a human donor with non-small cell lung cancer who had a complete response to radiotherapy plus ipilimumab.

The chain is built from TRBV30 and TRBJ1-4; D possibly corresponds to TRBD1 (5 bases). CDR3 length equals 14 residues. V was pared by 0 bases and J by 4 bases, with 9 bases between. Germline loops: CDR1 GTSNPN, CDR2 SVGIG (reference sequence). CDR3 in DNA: TGTGCCTGGAGTGTACAGGCCGATAATGAAAAACTGTTTTTT. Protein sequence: CAWSVQADNEKLFF.

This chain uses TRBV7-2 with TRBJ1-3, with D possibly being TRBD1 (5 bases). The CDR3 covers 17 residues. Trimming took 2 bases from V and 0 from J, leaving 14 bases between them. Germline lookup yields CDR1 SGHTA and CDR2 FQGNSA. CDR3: CASSLNTGTDSGNTIYF. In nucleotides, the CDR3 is TGTGCCAGCAGCTTAAATACGGGGACCGACTCTGGAAACACCATATATTTT.

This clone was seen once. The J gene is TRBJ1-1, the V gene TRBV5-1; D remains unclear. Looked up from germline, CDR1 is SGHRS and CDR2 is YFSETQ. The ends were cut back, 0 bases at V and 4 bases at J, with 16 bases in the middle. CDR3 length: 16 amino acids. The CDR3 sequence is CASSLAGGAVGTEAFF. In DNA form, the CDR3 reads TGCGCCAGCAGCTTGGCCGGTGGTGCTGTTGGCACTGAAGCTTTCTTT.

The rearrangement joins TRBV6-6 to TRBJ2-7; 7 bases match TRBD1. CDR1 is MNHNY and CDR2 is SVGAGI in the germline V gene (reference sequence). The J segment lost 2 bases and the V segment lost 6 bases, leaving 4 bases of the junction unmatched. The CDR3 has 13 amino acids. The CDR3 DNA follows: TGTGCCAGCAGCCGACAGGGTCCCTACGAGCAGTACGTC. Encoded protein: CASSRQGPYEQYV.

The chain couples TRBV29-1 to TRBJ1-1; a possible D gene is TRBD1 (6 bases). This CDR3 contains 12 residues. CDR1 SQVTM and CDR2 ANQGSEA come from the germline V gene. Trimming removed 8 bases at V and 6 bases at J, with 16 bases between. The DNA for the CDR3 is TGCAGCATGCTAGACAGGATTTCTGAAGCTTTCTTT. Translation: CSMLDRISEAFF.